The present T cell receptor (beta chain) was sequenced within a study of T cell changes during pregnancy in multiple sclerosis. Unmatched junction bases numbered 28, after V lost 7 bases and J lost 6 bases. Germline V CDR1 and CDR2: SNHLY, FYNNEI. The CDR3 totals 21 residues. Profiled with immunoSEQ multiplex PCR; TCRdb holds only in-frame clones, not every one. The sample contains more than 95,000 clones, about 90% of which appear only once. The rearrangement uses TRBV2 and TRBJ2-1, with TRBD2 matching 9 bases. The TCR sequence derives from a female donor with multiple sclerosis, enrolled in a pregnancy study. The sample consisted of peripheral blood, taken after pregnancy. The DNA of the CDR3 is TGTGCCAGCAAATTCCGGCGACGAGGTAGCGGGAGAATATGGACTGGCAATGAGCAGTTCTTC. This encodes CASKFRRRGSGRIWTGNEQFF.